What follows are 9 T cell receptor beta chains derived from one specimen sequenced in a study of a mutant IDH1 vaccine in newly diagnosed glioma. Time point here: week 35, safety follow-up. Vaccination comprised doses that each held 300 ug of mutant IDH1 20-mer peptide, plus topical imiquimod. The antigens for these receptors are not known. The method was immunoSEQ multiplex PCR; TCRdb's version includes in-frame clones alone and lacks a portion of them. The table has roughly 50,000 clones, under 85% seen once. The sample consisted of PBMCs, taken from a glioma patient whose treatment included an IDH1 peptide vaccine. All receptors come from a middle-aged man with glioma.

The J gene is TRBJ1-4, the V gene TRBV18; TRBD1 is a possible D gene (5 bases). The CDR3 length is 15 residues. With 1 base removed from V and 8 bases from J, the gap between germline ends came to 14 bases. Germline V gene data show CDR1 as KGHSH and CDR2 as LQKENI. CDR3 DNA: TGTGCCAGCTCACCACGGTCCAGGGTGGAGGAAAAACTGTTTTTT. Amino acids: CASSPRSRVEEKLFF.

The CDR3 is CASSQPAQRPGYTF. The CDR3 nucleotides read TGCGCCAGCAGCCAACCAGCACAGAGGCCTGGCTACACCTTC. The chain has TRBV4-1 and TRBJ1-2, with unresolved D. The CDR3 is made up of 14 amino acids. Germline CDR1 MGHRA, CDR2 YSYEKL. Trimming pared 2 bases from V and 7 bases from J, leaving 14 bases between.

This clone came up a few times. The chain uses TRBV11-2 and TRBJ2-2; 7 positions match TRBD2. Germline V gene sequence: CDR1 SGHAT, CDR2 FQNNGV. V lost 2 bases to trimming and J lost 6 bases; unmatched junction nucleotides: 6. This CDR3 contains 15 residues. The CDR3 DNA reads TGTGCCAGCAGCTTAAACCCAACTAGCGCCGGGGAGCTGTTTTTT. It is translated as CASSLNPTSAGELFF. The full variable domain, in which reference TRBV11-2 and TRBJ2-2 provide the parts outside the CDR3, is EAGVAQSPRYKIIEKRQSVAFWCNPISGHATLYWYQQILGQGPKLLIQFQNNGVVDDSQLPKDRFSAERLKGVDSTLKIQPAKLEDSAVYLCASSLNPTSAGELFFGEGSRLTVL.

The chain recombines TRBV5-1 with TRBJ2-7; a weak D match, TRBD2 (6 bases). The V gene lost 0 bases and the J gene lost 4 bases, with 8 bases spanning the gap. Germline CDR1 reads SGHRS; CDR2 reads YFSETQ. This CDR3 spans 13 amino acids. This CDR3 is CASSLAGEYEQYF. For the CDR3, the DNA is TGCGCCAGCAGCTTGGCGGGAGAATACGAGCAGTACTTC.

The chain links TRBV7-3 to TRBJ2-3, with a tentative D call TRBD2 (6 bases). V gave up 5 bases and J gave up 0 bases, with 12 bases separating them. The CDR3 length is 15 residues. Germline loops: CDR1 SGHTA, CDR2 FQGTGA. DNA for the CDR3: TGTGCCAGCAGCCAACAAGGGACTAGCACAGATACGCAGTATTTT. Residues: CASSQQGTSTDTQYF. The variable domain in full, completed from reference TRBV7-3 and TRBJ2-3, reads GAGVSQTPSNKVTEKGKYVELRCDPISGHTALYWYRQSLGQGPEFLIYFQGTGAADDSGLPNDRFFAVRPEGSVSTLKIQRTERGDSAVYLCASSQQGTSTDTQYFGPGTRLTVL.

V usage is TRBV7-8 and J usage is TRBJ2-3; D could derive from TRBD1 or TRBD2 (6 bases each). Germline V gives CDR1 SGHVS, CDR2 FQNEAQ. The length of the CDR3 is 16 residues. Trimming pared 2 bases from V and 2 bases from J, leaving 14 bases between. CDR3 region: CASSLKLWGATDTQYF. The CDR3 nucleotides read TGTGCCAGCAGCTTAAAGTTATGGGGGGCCACAGATACGCAGTATTTT.

This chain connects TRBV29-1 to TRBJ1-3, with a weak D call TRBD1 (5 bases). This CDR3 has 12 amino acids. From germline, CDR1 is SQVTM and CDR2 ANQGSEA. V lost 7 bases to trimming and J lost 3 bases, with 10 bases between them. The CDR3 spells CSAAGLGNTIYF. The DNA for the CDR3 is TGCAGCGCAGCGGGGCTTGGAAACACCATATATTTT. Full variable domain (rest looked up from reference TRBV29-1 and TRBJ1-3): SAVISQKPSRDICQRGTSLTIQCQVDSQVTMMFWYRQQPGQSLTLIATANQGSEATYESGFVIDKFPISRPNLTFSTLTVSNMSPEDSSIYLCSAAGLGNTIYFGEGSWLTVV.

The table lists this clone with a few counts. V and J are TRBV5-1 and TRBJ2-1, with D maybe TRBD2 (6 bases). CDR3 length: 11 amino acids. Germline V gene sequence: CDR1 SGHRS, CDR2 YFSETQ. Trimming pared 3 bases from V and 10 bases from J, leaving 8 bases between. CDR3 residues: CASSSGSEQFF. The DNA for the CDR3 is TGCGCCAGCAGCTCCGGGAGCGAGCAGTTCTTC.

The V gene is TRBV2, the J gene TRBJ1-1, with a weak D call TRBD1 (6 bases). V lost 9 bases and J lost 3, with 14 bases in between. Germline V lookup: CDR1 SNHLY, CDR2 FYNNEI. The CDR3 length is 13 residues. The CDR3, as DNA: TGTGCCAGACTTTCAACAGGGTACACTGAAGCTTTCTTT. Protein product: CARLSTGYTEAFF.